This T cell receptor beta chain was captured in a study of T cells in Graves' hyperthyroidism and ophthalmopathy. A note on this clonotype: A single base separates this from a much larger clone, so it may be a read error.

Diagnoses were established using clinical symptoms, serum thyroxine and TRAb, thyroid ultrasound and orbital computed tomography. The CDR3 contains 12 residues. V lost 5 bases and J lost 9, with 14 bases in between. Germline CDR1 is MNHEY and CDR2 is SVGEGT. Researchers amplified the TCR beta CDR3 regions from RNA transcripts. First-round RT-PCR with HTBI primers amplified the TCR CDR3 region. MiXCR, applied by TCRdb to the multiplex PCR reads, yields one record per CDR3 protein. The repertoire holds a few hundred thousand distinct CDR3 sequences, with approximately 14% as singletons. Sequencing was performed on blood. The clonotype was recovered from a young woman with Graves' hyperthyroidism. This sequence joins TRBV6-2 or TRBV6-3 and TRBJ2-7, with D uncertain. The CDR3 nucleotides read TGTGCCAGCAGTCCTACCCCCGGCGGGCAGTACTTC. Protein: CASSPTPGGQYF.